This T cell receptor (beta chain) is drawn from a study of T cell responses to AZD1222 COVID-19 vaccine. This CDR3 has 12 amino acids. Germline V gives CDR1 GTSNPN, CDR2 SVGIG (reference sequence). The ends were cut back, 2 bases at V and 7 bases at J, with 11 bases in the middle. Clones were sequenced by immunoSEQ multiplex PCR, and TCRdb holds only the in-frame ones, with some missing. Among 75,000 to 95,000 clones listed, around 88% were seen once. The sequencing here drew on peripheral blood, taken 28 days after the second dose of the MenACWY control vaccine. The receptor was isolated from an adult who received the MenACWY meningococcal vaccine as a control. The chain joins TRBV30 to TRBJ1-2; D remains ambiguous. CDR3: CAWSIAVPGYTF. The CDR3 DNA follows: TGTGCCTGGAGTATAGCAGTGCCTGGCTACACCTTC. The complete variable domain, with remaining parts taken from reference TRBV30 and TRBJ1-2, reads SQTIHQWPATLVQPVGSPLSLECTVEGTSNPNLYWYRQAAGRGLQLLFYSVGIGQISSEVPQNLSASRPQDRQFILSSKKLLLSDSGFYLCAWSIAVPGYTFGSGTRLTVV.